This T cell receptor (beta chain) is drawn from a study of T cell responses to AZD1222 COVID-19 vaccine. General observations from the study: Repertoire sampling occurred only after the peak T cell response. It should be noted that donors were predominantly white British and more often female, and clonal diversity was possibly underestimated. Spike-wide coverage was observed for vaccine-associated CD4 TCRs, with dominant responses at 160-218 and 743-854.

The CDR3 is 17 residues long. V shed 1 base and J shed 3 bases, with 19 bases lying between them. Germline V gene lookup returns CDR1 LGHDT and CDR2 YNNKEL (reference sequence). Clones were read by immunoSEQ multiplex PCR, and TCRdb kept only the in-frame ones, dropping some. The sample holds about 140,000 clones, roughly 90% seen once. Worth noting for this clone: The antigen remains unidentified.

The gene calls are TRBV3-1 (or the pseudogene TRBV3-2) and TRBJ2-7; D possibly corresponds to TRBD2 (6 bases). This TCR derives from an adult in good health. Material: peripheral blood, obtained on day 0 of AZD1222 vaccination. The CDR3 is CASSQVDGSLAGYEQYF. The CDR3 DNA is TGTGCCAGCAGCCAAGTAGACGGGTCACTAGCAGGCTACGAGCAGTACTTC.